This is a list of T cell receptor beta chains from one sample in a study of cytomegalovirus exposure and HLA in healthy donors. The protocol was immunoSEQ multiplex PCR, while the TCRdb copy is restricted to in-frame clones and leaves out a portion. The sample records under 250,000 clones, over 75% being singletons. Specimen: PBMCs. These receptors were taken from a woman under 40 in good health and CMV-seronegative. Both conserved end residues are part of each CDR3. The order of the fields is J gene, V gene, CDR3 protein.

TRBJ1-1,TRBV19,CASSIPVNTEAFF
TRBJ1-6,TRBV7-9,CASSLSGQGGSPLHF
TRBJ2-2,TRBV5-1,CASSWTSGGQNTGELFF
TRBJ1-5,TRBV19,CASSTGTGGGQPQHF
TRBJ1-6,TRBV6-5,CASSYFRQSHSPLHF
TRBJ2-5,TRBV14,CASSRLAEETQYF
TRBJ2-7,TRBV7-7,CASSPGQGYYEQYF
TRBJ2-2,TRBV7-3,CASSPGQGDTGELFF
TRBJ2-5,TRBV15,CATSRDLQYQETQYF
TRBJ1-6,TRBV6-6,CASTTGARVINSPLHF
TRBJ2-7,TRBV4-2,CASSRTREGEQYF
TRBJ2-3,TRBV7-3,CASSRDTYTDTQYF